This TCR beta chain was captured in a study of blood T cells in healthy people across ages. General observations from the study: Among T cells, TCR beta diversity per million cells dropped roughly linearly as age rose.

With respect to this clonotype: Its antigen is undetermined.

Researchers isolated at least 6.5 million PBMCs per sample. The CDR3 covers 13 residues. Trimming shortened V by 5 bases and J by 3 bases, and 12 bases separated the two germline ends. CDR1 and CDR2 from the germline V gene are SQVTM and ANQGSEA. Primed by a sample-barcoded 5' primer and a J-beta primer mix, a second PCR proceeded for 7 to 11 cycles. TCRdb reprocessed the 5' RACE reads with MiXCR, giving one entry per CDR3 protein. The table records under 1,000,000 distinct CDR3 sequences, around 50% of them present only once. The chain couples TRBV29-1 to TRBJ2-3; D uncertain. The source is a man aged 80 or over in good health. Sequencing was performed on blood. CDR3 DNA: TGCAGCGTTTCCTCCCTATTGACAGATACGCAGTATTTT. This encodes CSVSSLLTDTQYF.